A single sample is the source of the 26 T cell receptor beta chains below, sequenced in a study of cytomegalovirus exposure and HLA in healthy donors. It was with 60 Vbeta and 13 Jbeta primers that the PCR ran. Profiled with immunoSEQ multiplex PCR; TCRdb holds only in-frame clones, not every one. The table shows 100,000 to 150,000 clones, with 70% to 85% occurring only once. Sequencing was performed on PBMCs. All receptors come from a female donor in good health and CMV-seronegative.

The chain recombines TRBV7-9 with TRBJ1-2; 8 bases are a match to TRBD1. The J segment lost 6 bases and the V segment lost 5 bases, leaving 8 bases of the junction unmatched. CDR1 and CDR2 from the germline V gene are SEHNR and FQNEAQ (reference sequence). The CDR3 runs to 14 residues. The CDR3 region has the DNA TGTGCCAGCAGCATAGGGCAGGGGGCCGATGGCTACACCTTC. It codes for CASSIGQGADGYTF.

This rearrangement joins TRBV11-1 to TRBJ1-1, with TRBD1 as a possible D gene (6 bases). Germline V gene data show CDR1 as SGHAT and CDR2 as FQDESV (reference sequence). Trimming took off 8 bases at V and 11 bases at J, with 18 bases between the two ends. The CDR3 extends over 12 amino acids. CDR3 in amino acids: CASLLRGAGAFF. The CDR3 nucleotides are TGTGCCAGCCTCTTGCGGGGGGCAGGGGCTTTCTTT. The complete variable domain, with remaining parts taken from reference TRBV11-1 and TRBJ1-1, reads EAEVAQSPRYKITEKSQAVAFWCDPISGHATLYWYRQILGQGPELLVQFQDESVVDDSQLPKDRFSAERLKGVDSTLKIQPAELGDSAMYLCASLLRGAGAFFGQGTRLTVV.

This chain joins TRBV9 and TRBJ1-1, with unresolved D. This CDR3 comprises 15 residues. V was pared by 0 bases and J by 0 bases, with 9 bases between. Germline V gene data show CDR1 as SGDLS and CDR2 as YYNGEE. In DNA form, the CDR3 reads TGTGCCAGCAGCGTAGAAGGGAGCCTGAACACTGAAGCTTTCTTT. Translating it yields CASSVEGSLNTEAFF.

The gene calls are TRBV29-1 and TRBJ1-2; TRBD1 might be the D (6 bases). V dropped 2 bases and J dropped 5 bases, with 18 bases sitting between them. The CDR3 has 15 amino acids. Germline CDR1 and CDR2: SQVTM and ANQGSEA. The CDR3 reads CSVEMARDNWYGYTF. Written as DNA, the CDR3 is TGCAGCGTTGAAATGGCTCGGGACAATTGGTATGGCTACACCTTC.

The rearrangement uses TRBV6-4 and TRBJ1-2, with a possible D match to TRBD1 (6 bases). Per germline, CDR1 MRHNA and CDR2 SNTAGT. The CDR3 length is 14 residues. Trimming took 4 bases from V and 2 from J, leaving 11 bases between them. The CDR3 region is CASSVQGQNYGYTF. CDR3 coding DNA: TGTGCCAGCAGTGTCCAGGGGCAGAACTATGGCTACACCTTC.

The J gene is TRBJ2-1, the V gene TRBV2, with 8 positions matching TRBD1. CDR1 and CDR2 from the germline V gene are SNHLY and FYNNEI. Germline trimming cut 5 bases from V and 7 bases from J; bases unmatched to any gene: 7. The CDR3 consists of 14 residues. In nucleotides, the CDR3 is TGTGCCAGCAGTCCTGGACAGGGAAGGAATGAGCAGTTCTTC. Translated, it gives CASSPGQGRNEQFF.

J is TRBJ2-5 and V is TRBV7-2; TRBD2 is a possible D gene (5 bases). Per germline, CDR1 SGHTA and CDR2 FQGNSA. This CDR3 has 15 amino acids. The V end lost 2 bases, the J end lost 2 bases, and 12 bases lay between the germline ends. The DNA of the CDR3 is TGTGCCAGCAGCTTAAGTTCTAGCAGTCAAGAGACCCAGTACTTC. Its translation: CASSLSSSSQETQYF.

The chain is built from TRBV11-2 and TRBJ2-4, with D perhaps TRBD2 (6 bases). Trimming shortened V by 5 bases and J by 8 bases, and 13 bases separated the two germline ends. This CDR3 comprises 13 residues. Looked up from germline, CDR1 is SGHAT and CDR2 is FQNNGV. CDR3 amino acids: CASSLSWEDIQYF. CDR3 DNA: TGTGCCAGCAGCCTATCATGGGAGGACATTCAGTACTTC.

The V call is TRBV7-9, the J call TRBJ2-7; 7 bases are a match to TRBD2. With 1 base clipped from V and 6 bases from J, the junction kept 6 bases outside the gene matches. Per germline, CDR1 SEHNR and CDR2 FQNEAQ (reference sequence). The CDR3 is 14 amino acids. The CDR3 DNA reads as TGTGCCAGCAGCTTAGAGGGACTAAGGGGCGAGCAGTACTTC. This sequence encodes CASSLEGLRGEQYF.

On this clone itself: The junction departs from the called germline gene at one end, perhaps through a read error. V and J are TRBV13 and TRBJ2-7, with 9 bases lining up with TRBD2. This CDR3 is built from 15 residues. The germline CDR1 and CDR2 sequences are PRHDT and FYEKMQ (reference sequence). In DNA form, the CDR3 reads TGTGCCAGCAGCGTAACCGGGACTAGCTCCCCTCCTACCGTCTTC. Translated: CASSVTGTSSPPTVF.

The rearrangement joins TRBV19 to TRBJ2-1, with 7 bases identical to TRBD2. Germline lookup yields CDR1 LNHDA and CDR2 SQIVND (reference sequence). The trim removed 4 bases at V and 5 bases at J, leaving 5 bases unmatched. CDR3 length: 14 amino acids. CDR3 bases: TGTGCCAGTAGTAGCGGGAGTAACGACAATGAGCAGTTCTTC. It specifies CASSSGSNDNEQFF.

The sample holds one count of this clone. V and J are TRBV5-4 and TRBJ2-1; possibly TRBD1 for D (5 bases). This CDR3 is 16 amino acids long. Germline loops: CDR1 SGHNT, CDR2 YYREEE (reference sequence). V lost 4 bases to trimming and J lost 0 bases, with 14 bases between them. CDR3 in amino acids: CASSPPAQGSYNEQFF. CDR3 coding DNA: TGTGCCAGCAGCCCCCCGGCCCAGGGCTCCTACAATGAGCAGTTCTTC. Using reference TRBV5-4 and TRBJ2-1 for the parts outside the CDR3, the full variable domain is ETGVTQSPTHLIKTRGQQVTLRCSSQSGHNTVSWYQQALGQGPQFIFQYYREEENGRGNFPPRFSGLQFPNYSSELNVNALELDDSALYLCASSPPAQGSYNEQFFGPGTRLTVL.

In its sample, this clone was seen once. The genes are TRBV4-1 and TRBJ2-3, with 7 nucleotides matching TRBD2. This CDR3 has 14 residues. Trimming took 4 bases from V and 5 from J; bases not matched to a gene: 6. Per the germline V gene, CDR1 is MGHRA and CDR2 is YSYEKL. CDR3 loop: CASSPRLAKDTQYF. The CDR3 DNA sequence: TGCGCCAGCAGCCCCAGACTAGCCAAAGATACGCAGTATTTT.

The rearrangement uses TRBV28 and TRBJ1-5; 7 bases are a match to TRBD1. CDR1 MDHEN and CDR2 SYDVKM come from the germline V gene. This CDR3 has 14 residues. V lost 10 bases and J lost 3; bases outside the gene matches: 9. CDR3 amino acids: CATATGTLNQPQHF. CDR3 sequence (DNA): TGTGCCACAGCGACAGGGACCCTCAATCAGCCCCAGCATTTT.

The CDR3 sequence is CASSPQGTGPGELFF. The CDR3 bases are TGTGCCAGCAGCCCACAAGGGACAGGGCCCGGGGAGCTGTTTTTT. The chain employs TRBV7-3 and TRBJ2-2, with 9 bases that match TRBD1. Germline CDR1 SGHTA, CDR2 FQGTGA. CDR3 size: 15 residues. With 5 bases clipped from V and 6 bases from J, the junction kept 7 bases outside the gene matches.

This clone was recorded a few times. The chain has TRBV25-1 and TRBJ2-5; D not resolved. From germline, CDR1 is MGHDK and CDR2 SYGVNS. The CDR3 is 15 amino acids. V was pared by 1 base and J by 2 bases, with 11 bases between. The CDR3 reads CASSELSETQETQYF. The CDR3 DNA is TGTGCCAGCAGTGAATTATCCGAGACTCAAGAGACCCAGTACTTC.

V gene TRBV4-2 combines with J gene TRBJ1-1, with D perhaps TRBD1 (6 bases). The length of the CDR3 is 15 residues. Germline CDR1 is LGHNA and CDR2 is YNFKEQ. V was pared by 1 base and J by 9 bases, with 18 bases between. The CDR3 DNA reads TGTGCCAGCAGCCAAGCTGCAGGGGTATTGCACAAAGCTTTCTTT. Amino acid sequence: CASSQAAGVLHKAFF.

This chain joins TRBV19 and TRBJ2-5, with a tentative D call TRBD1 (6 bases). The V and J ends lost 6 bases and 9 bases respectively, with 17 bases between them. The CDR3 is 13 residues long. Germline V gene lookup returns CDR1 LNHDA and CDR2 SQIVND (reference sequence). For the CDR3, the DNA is TGTGCCAGTAGCCTCACAGGGACACGGCCCCAGTACTTC. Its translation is CASSLTGTRPQYF. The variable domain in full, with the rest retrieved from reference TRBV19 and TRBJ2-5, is DGGITQSPKYLFRKEGQNVTLSCEQNLNHDAMYWYRQDPGQGLRLIYYSQIVNDFQKGDIAEGYSVSREKKESFPLTVTSAQKNPTAFYLCASSLTGTRPQYFGPGTRLLVL.

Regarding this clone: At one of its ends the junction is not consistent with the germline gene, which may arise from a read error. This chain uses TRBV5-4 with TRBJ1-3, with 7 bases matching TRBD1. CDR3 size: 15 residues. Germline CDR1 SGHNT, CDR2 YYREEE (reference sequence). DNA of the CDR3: TGTGCCAGCAGCTTTAAGGGGGCGCTCGGAAGCACCATATATTTT. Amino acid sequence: CASSFKGALGSTIYF.

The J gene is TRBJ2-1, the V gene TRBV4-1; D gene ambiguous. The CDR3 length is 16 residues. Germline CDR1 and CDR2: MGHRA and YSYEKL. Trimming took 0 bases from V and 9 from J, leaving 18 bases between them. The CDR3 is CASSQEISRLLPEQFF. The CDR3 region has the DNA TGCGCCAGCAGCCAAGAGATCTCGCGCCTCCTACCTGAGCAGTTCTTC.

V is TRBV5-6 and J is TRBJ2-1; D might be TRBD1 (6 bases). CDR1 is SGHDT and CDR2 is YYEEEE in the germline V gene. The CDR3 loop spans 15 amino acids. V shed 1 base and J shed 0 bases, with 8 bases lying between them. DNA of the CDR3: TGTGCCAGCAGCTTGCAGGGGAGCTCCTACAATGAGCAGTTCTTC. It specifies CASSLQGSSYNEQFF.

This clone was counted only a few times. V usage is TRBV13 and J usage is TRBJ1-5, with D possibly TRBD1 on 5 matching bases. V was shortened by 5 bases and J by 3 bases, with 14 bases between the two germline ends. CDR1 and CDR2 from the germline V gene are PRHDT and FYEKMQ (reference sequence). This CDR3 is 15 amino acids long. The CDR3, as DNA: TGTGCCAGCAGCAGCACAGGTACCCCCAATCAGCCCCAGCATTTT. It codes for CASSSTGTPNQPQHF.

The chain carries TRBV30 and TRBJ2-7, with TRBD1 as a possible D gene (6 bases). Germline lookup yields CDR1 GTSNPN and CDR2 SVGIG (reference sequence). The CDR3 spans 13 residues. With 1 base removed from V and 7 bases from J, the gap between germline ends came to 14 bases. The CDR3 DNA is TGTGCCTGGAGTGCAGGGACACATCGGGAGCAGTACTTC. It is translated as CAWSAGTHREQYF.

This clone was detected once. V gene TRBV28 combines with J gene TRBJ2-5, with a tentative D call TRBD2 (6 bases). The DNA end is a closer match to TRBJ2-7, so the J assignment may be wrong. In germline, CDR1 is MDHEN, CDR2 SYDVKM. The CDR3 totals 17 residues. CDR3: CASSRGPGRGGGNEQYF. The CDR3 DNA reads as TGTGCCAGCAGTAGGGGACCGGGACGGGGCGGCGGGAACGAGCAGTACTTC.

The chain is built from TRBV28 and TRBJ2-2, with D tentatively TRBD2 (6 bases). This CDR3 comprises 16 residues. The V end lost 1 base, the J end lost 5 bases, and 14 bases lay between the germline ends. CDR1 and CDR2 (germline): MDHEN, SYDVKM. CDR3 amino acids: CASSLFGGTGTGELFF. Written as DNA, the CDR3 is TGTGCCAGCAGTTTATTTGGGGGGACCGGGACCGGGGAGCTGTTTTTT.

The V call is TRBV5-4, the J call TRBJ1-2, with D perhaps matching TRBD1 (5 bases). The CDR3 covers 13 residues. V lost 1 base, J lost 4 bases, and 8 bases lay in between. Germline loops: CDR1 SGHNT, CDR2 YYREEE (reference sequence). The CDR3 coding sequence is TGTGCCAGCAGCTTGACAGGCAGCTATGGCTACACCTTC. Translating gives CASSLTGSYGYTF.